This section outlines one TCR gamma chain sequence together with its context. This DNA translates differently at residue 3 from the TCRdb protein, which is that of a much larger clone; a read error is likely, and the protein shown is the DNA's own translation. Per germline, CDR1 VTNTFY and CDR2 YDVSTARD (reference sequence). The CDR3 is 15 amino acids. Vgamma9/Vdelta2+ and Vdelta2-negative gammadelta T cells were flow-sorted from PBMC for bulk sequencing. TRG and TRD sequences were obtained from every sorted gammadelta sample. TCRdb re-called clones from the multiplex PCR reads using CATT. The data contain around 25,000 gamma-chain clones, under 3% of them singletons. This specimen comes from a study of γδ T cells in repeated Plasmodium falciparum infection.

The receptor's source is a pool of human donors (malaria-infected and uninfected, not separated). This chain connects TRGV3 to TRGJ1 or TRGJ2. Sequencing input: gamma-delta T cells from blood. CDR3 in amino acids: CASWDITHGVYKKLF. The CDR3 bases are TGTGCCTCCTGGGACATCACCCATGGAGTATATAAGAAACTCTTT.